The present entry profiles one T cell receptor (beta chain) with its context. Its antigen is not known. V dropped 3 bases and J dropped 4 bases, with 10 bases sitting between them. CDR1 LGHDT and CDR2 YNNKEL come from the germline V gene (reference sequence). This CDR3 contains 13 residues. The sample originates from a study of blood T cells in healthy people across ages. Study-wide results and caveats: Long-lived and aged donors differed, with more naive CD4+ cells and higher diversity in the long-lived.

For the second PCR, which ran for roughly 6 to 12 cycles, a sample-barcoded 5' primer and a J-beta primer mix were used. In TCRdb, the 5' RACE reads were re-called with MiXCR into one record per CDR3 protein. The repertoire holds around 800,000 distinct CDR3 sequences, approximately 24% seen once, with 3% in the top ten. These same records also appear under a second study, on T cells of mothers and their children.

Sequenced sample: blood. The TCR was taken from a boy aged 10-17 years in good health. The chain has TRBV3-1 and TRBJ2-7; D is unresolved. The CDR3 DNA reads as TGTGCCAGCAGCCAGACTGGCCTTTACGAGCAGTACTTC. Its translation is CASSQTGLYEQYF.